There are many counts of the clone carrying this T cell receptor beta chain. Antigen unknown. The data derive from a study of CD8+CD57+ T cells in acquired aplastic anemia. Points from the study as a whole: Roughly 27 shared CD8+ CDR3s appeared highly expressed within patients' immunodominant clones.

Before being chosen for sequencing, patients had shown CD8+CD57+ cell expansion by flow cytometry. Patients had not yet gotten any therapy when their blood was taken for sampling. V shed 4 bases and J 4 bases; nucleotides not matched to a gene: 3. The CDR3 spans 14 residues. Germline-derived CDR1 and CDR2 are SEHNR and FQNEAQ (reference sequence). According to the study, genomic DNA was the template for TCR beta VDJ and CDR3 profiling. A single record per CDR3 protein comes from TCRdb applying MiXCR to the reads. The table records more than 200,000 distinct CDR3 sequences, around 49% of them present only once.

The rearrangement uses TRBV7-9 and TRBJ1-1; TRBD1 matches at 10 bases. The sequence was obtained from a human donor with aplastic anemia. Material for sequencing was sorted CD4+, CD8+, or CD8+CD57+ T cells (not recorded which) from PBMCs. The CDR3: CASSSRTGGTEAFF. The CDR3 bases are TGTGCCAGCAGCTCCCGGACAGGGGGCACTGAAGCTTTCTTT.